This TCR beta chain was recorded in a study of PD-1 blockade in classical Hodgkin lymphoma. Every patient was affected by relapse after autologous stem cell transplantation, while exposure to brentuximab vedotin was not uniform. Only in-frame clones appear in the TCRdb table, and some are missing; sequencing was by immunoSEQ multiplex PCR. The table includes around 43,000 clones, 78% detected once. Trimming stripped 2 bases from V and 3 bases from J, with 2 bases between. The CDR3 extends over 13 amino acids. The germline V gene has CDR1 MNHEY and CDR2 SMNVEV (reference sequence). Source: peripheral blood mononuclear cells (PBMCs), taken at baseline. This receptor was identified in a human donor with classical Hodgkin lymphoma. The chain has TRBV27 and TRBJ2-6; no clear D. In DNA form, the CDR3 reads TGTGCCAGCAGTTTAAATGGGGCCAACGTCCTGACTTTC. This encodes CASSLNGANVLTF. Complete variable domain (other parts from reference TRBV27 and TRBJ2-6): EAQVTQNPRYLITVTGKKLTVTCSQNMNHEYMSWYRQDPGLGLRQIYYSMNVEVTDKGDVPEGYKVSRKEKRNFPLILESPSPNQTSLYFCASSLNGANVLTFGAGSRLTVL.